These 11 T cell receptor beta chains were all obtained from the same sample, sequenced in a study of response to subunit inactivated influenza vaccine listed by TCRdb under 2018. Receptor amplification or capture employed RT-PCR. Sequencing used an Illumina HiSeq 2500. In-frame beta chains were kept once TCRdb had trimmed the public reads at Q25 with fastp and called clones with MiXCR. All rows with the same CDR3 protein become a single entry with the most common DNA and genes. The sample profile shows 550,000 to 800,000 distinct CDR3 sequences; around 14% of them were found once. The top ten hold roughly 10% of the sample. The sample in question was PBMCs from blood, obtained roughly 13 days after vaccination. Source of these receptors: a man aged 50 to 60 who received an inactivated influenza vaccine. Donor details come from another sample of the same person, matched by shared clones.

The sample holds a few counts of this clonotype. The genes are TRBV5-1 and TRBJ2-7, with D maybe TRBD2 (6 bases). V lost 1 base and J lost 7, with 15 bases in between. The germline V gene has CDR1 SGHRS and CDR2 YFSETQ. This CDR3 is 14 amino acids long. The CDR3 coding sequence is TGCGCCAGCAGCTTGAGGGGAGGCGGGGATGAGCAGTACTTC. Residues: CASSLRGGGDEQYF.

This clonotype was observed a handful of times. The chain has TRBV20-1 and TRBJ1-5, with 9 bases aligning to TRBD1. The germline CDR1 and CDR2 sequences are DFQATT and SNEGSKA (reference sequence). J lost 3 bases, V lost 3 bases, and 6 bases had no gene match. The CDR3 is made up of 15 amino acids. The CDR3 DNA follows: TGCAGTGCTAGTCCGGGACAGGGTTTCAATCAGCCCCAGCATTTT. It specifies CSASPGQGFNQPQHF.

This clonotype was counted between two and nine times. The J gene is TRBJ2-1, the V gene TRBV15; D unresolved. This CDR3 has 15 amino acids. Germline CDR1 is LNHNV and CDR2 is YYDKDF (reference sequence). Trimming stripped 1 base from V and 6 bases from J, with 13 bases between. This CDR3 is CATSRVRGPINEQFF. Written as DNA, the CDR3 is TGTGCCACCAGCAGAGTACGCGGACCGATCAATGAGCAGTTCTTC.

In its sample, this clonotype was seen a few times. J is TRBJ2-7 and V is TRBV7-2, with D unclear. This CDR3 comprises 14 residues. The V end was cut by 1 base, the J end by 1 base, with 8 bases between. Germline-derived CDR1 and CDR2 are SGHTA and FQGNSA. The CDR3 DNA reads as TGTGCCAGCAGCTTAGGGATTCTTTCCTACGAGCAGTACTTC. The encoded protein is CASSLGILSYEQYF.

The CDR3 spells CAIRGPSDGGSYNEQFF. The CDR3 DNA sequence: TGTGCCATCAGGGGACCTTCCGATGGGGGTTCCTACAATGAGCAGTTCTTC. This rearrangement joins TRBV10-3 to TRBJ2-1; the D gene could be TRBD1 or TRBD2 (5 bases each). The CDR3 is 17 residues long. V was clipped by 6 bases and J by 1 base, with 19 bases between them. Germline CDR1 is ENHRY and CDR2 is SYGVKD.

In this sample, this clonotype turned up a few times. The V and J genes are TRBV20-1 and TRBJ1-2; D ambiguous. Germline assignment: CDR1 DFQATT and CDR2 SNEGSKA (reference sequence). The ends were cut back, 3 bases at V and 7 bases at J, with 12 bases in the middle. The CDR3 totals 12 residues. The CDR3 protein is CSARNPLTGYTF. The DNA of the CDR3 is TGCAGTGCTAGGAACCCCTTGACTGGCTACACCTTC.

This clonotype was counted a few times. This chain joins TRBV12-3 or TRBV12-4 and TRBJ2-1; 7 bases match TRBD1. The CDR3 sequence is 15 residues long. The V segment lost 5 bases and the J segment 6 bases; nucleotides outside the gene matches: 10. The CDR3 spells CASSVHGTESNEQFF. CDR3 in DNA: TGTGCCAGCAGTGTTCACGGGACAGAGTCCAATGAGCAGTTCTTC.

The V gene is TRBV7-9, the J gene TRBJ2-7; 7 positions agree with TRBD1. This CDR3 is 14 amino acids long. Germline V CDR1 and CDR2: SEHNR, FQNEAQ (reference sequence). Trimming took 5 bases from V and 4 from J; bases not matched to a gene: 8. The CDR3 DNA reads as TGTGCCAGCAGCGGGACAGCCGATTCTTACGAGCAGTACTTC. This codes for CASSGTADSYEQYF.

The V gene is TRBV29-1, the J gene TRBJ2-3; D unclear. Looked up from germline, CDR1 is SQVTM and CDR2 is ANQGSEA. The V and J ends lost 7 bases and 4 bases respectively, with 12 bases between them. This CDR3 contains 12 residues. This CDR3 is CSAISPPDTQYF. The CDR3, as DNA: TGCAGCGCCATAAGTCCCCCAGATACGCAGTATTTT.

The rearrangement uses TRBV29-1 and TRBJ2-3; D unclear. Trimming took 2 bases from V and 2 from J, leaving 8 bases between them. From germline, CDR1 is SQVTM and CDR2 ANQGSEA. This CDR3 has 13 residues. The CDR3 here is CSVELPYTDTQYF. The CDR3 DNA reads as TGCAGCGTTGAACTTCCCTACACAGATACGCAGTATTTT.

Ten or more counts support this clonotype. The chain joins TRBV5-1 to TRBJ2-5; TRBD2 matches 8 bases. Germline lookup yields CDR1 SGHRS and CDR2 YFSETQ. V gave up 5 bases and J gave up 1 base; unmatched junction bases: 10. The length of the CDR3 is 16 residues. Here the CDR3 reads CASRKGGGGRQETQYF. The CDR3 nucleotides read TGCGCCAGCAGGAAAGGCGGCGGGGGGCGCCAAGAGACCCAGTACTTC. Together with reference TRBV5-1 and TRBJ2-5, the CDR3 gives the full variable domain: KAGVTQTPRYLIKTRGQQVTLSCSPISGHRSVSWYQQTPGQGLQFLFEYFSETQRNKGNFPGRFSGRQFSNSRSEMNVSTLELGDSALYLCASRKGGGGRQETQYFGPGTRLLVL.